This T cell receptor beta chain derives from a study of blood T cell repertoires in COVID-19 (dated by TCRdb to the early 2020s). Looking at the study overall: Collaborator samples came from the United States, Italy and Spain and covered acute and convalescent phases of COVID-19. The repertoires were released in a freely available public database meant as a resource for research on the immune response to SARS-CoV-2. The dataset comprised deeply sampled blood TCRbeta repertoires from subjects exposed to, actively infected with, or recovered from COVID-19. The prospective study material was composed of cDNA or gDNA derived from T cells, B-cell-depleted T cells, or PBMCs. Samples were obtained from the ongoing ImmuneRACE study (first 160 participants) and from approximately 1,200 subjects provided by 6 global collaborators. Where HLA class I and class II types were available, the types were taken from metadata supplied by the sample provider, not from assay-based typing. The sample metadata nearly always contained a de-identified subject ID, COVID-19 status, age in years and sex.

Overall results and qualifications from the work: The quantity of clinical and demographic metadata differed by source and by participant and was supplied without curation.

This clone has only a few counts. It lacks a known antigen. Per-nucleotide qualities are absent, and no much larger clonotype sits a single base away. In the prospective study, participants were about 18 to 95 years old, resided in approximately 25 geographic areas of the United States, and were enrolled through a virtual design. In the prospective study, cohorts were assigned on the basis of participant-reported clinical history obtained from a screening survey and a study questionnaire. ImmuneRACE Cohort 3 recovered participants were defined by two consecutive negative NP/OP PCR tests, healthcare professional clearance, or symptom resolution. In the prospective study, whole blood, serum and a nasopharyngeal or oropharyngeal swab were collected from each participant by mobile phlebotomists. Prospective study participants could optionally give additional blood draws and questionnaires over an approximately two-month period. Before DNA extraction, prospective study blood samples were shipped either frozen or at room temperature.

The immunoSEQ Assay, a bias-controlled multiplex PCR, was used to amplify TCRbeta CDR3 regions from genomic DNA. The authors' pipeline ran thus. Within the assay, amplification of reference gene primers was used to estimate how many nucleated cells each sample contained. To quantify the absolute abundance of each unique TCRbeta CDR3 rearrangement, sequence reads were collapsed and filtered. Productive Simpson clonality was computed per sample as the square root of Simpson's diversity index over productive rearrangements. TCRdb took this table from immuneACCESS and kept in-frame rearrangements with V and J called. Such tables lack part of the clones; where checked against another copy, unresolved V genes explain under half of the gap, and the rest is unexplained. Clonal size and the V and J genes are those of that table, whereas D and trimming came from the DNA. For this sample there are hundreds of thousands of clones; around 89% appear just once. The ten biggest clones cover under 5% of the sample.

V is reduced by 4 bases and J by 3 bases, leaving a spacing of 5 bases between them. The CDR3 contains 13 residues, cysteine and phenylalanine counted. Only the CDR3 DNA is retained, 39 bases long and in frame from the first base. The germline V gene supplies CDR1 KGHDR and CDR2 SFDVKD. This TCR came from a young woman who had recovered from COVID-19. The receptor chain draws on TRBV24-1 and TRBJ2-2, with no reliable assignment of the D segment. The sequenced material came from PBMCs or T cells enriched from blood (not recorded which). In nucleotide form, the sequence is TGTGCCACCAGTGACTTATACACCGGGGAGCTGTTTTTT. The resulting protein is CATSDLYTGELFF.